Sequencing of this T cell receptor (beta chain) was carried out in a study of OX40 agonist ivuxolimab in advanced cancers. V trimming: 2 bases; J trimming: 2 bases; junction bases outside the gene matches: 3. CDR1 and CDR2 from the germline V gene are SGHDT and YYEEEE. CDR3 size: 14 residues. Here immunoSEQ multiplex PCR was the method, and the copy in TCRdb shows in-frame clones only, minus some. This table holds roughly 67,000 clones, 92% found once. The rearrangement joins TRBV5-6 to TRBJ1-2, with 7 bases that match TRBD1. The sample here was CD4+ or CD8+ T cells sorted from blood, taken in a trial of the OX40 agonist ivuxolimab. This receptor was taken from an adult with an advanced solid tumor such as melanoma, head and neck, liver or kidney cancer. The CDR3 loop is CASSFPTGNYGYTF. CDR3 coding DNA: TGTGCCAGCAGCTTCCCGACAGGGAACTATGGCTACACCTTC.